The 13 T cell receptor beta chains presented below share a single source sample, sequenced in a study of shared T cell receptors in the human thymus. Using immunoSEQ multiplex PCR, the repertoire was profiled, and TCRdb retains in-frame clones only, with some absent. The table lists under 850,000 clones, 88% of them singletons. This sample was shared with a second study, whose subject was human thymus T cells.

The sequencing input was thymocytes. These receptors all stem from a boy under two years old with a congenital heart defect.

The J gene is TRBJ2-3, the V gene TRBV25-1; 7 positions agree with TRBD2. Trimming cost V 2 bases and J 2 bases; bases outside gene matches: 7. The CDR3 sequence is 16 residues long. In germline, CDR1 is MGHDK, CDR2 SYGVNS. The CDR3 sequence: CASSELPSGLTDTQYF. The DNA of the CDR3 is TGTGCCAGCAGTGAACTCCCTAGCGGACTCACAGATACGCAGTATTTT.

V is TRBV2 and J is TRBJ1-1; D possibly corresponds to TRBD1 (5 bases). There are 15 residues in the CDR3. V was shortened by 5 bases and J by 5 bases, with 18 bases between the two germline ends. The germline V gene encodes CDR1 SNHLY and CDR2 FYNNEI. The CDR3 nucleotides are TGTGCCAGCAGTCTCCAGGGAATCCCACGGACTGAAGCTTTCTTT. It yields the protein CASSLQGIPRTEAFF.

The CDR3 region has the DNA TGCAGCGTAGTACAGGGGGATGAGCAGTTCTTC. This sequence encodes CSVVQGDEQFF. The chain carries TRBV29-1 and TRBJ2-1; 8 bases agree with TRBD1. The CDR3 loop spans 11 amino acids. CDR1 SQVTM and CDR2 ANQGSEA come from the germline V gene. The ends lost 6 bases at V and 8 bases at J; junction bases unmatched: 3.

The gene calls are TRBV7-2 and TRBJ2-1; possible D gene TRBD1, 6 bases. Germline V gene lookup returns CDR1 SGHTA and CDR2 FQGNSA. The CDR3 spans 13 residues. Trimming removed 3 bases at V and 7 bases at J, with 10 bases between. The CDR3 here is CASSFHRENEQFF. CDR3 DNA: TGTGCCAGCAGCTTCCACAGGGAAAATGAGCAGTTCTTC.

The CDR3 protein is CASSTLEGQGNTGELFF. The CDR3 DNA reads TGTGCCAGTAGTACTTTGGAAGGACAGGGGAACACCGGGGAGCTGTTTTTT. The gene calls are TRBV19 and TRBJ2-2; 8 bases are a match to TRBD1. The V and J ends lost 4 bases and 1 base, in that order; junction bases with no gene match: 8. CDR1 and CDR2 (germline): LNHDA, SQIVND (reference sequence). This CDR3 spans 17 amino acids.

This clone was found once. The rearrangement links TRBV10-1 to TRBJ2-3; TRBD2 is a possible D gene (6 bases). CDR1 WNHNN and CDR2 SYGVQD come from the germline V gene (reference sequence). The CDR3 has 15 residues. The V end was cut by 6 bases, the J end by 3 bases, with 16 bases between. This CDR3 reads CASRFRSRGTDTQYF. The CDR3 DNA follows: TGCGCCAGCAGATTCCGCAGTCGGGGGACAGATACGCAGTATTTT.

The rearrangement joins TRBV27 to TRBJ2-2; maybe TRBD1 (5 bases). From germline, CDR1 is MNHEY and CDR2 SMNVEV (reference sequence). This CDR3 is built from 14 residues. Trimming took 5 bases from V and 3 from J, leaving 10 bases between them. In DNA form, the CDR3 reads TGTGCCAGCAGTCCCCAGGGCGACACCGGGGAGCTGTTTTTT. Translating it yields CASSPQGDTGELFF.

V and J are TRBV6-5 and TRBJ2-7; possible D gene TRBD1, 5 bases. The CDR3 is 16 amino acids. Germline CDR1 and CDR2: MNHEY and SVGAGI. Trimming left V 2 bases short and J 0 bases short, with 14 bases between. CDR3 amino acids: CASSYHIDSFSYEQYF. The CDR3 region has the DNA TGTGCCAGCAGTTACCACATCGACAGCTTCTCCTACGAGCAGTACTTC.

The chain recombines TRBV4-1 with TRBJ2-2, with a tentative D call TRBD1 (5 bases). CDR3 length equals 14 residues. V lost 1 base to trimming and J lost 7 bases, with 10 bases between them. CDR1 and CDR2 from the germline V gene are MGHRA and YSYEKL. CDR3 region: CASSQGQGGGELFF. The CDR3 DNA follows: TGCGCCAGCAGCCAAGGGCAGGGCGGCGGGGAGCTGTTTTTT.

The chain links TRBV7-9 to TRBJ1-5; maybe TRBD1 (6 bases). Germline CDR1 SEHNR, CDR2 FQNEAQ (reference sequence). V dropped 8 bases and J dropped 4 bases, with 15 bases sitting between them. The CDR3 length is 14 residues. DNA of the CDR3: TGTGCCAGCGCCAGGGGCAGGGGAAATCAGCCCCAGCATTTT. Translating it yields CASARGRGNQPQHF.

The CDR3 loop is CASSGDRRSSGANVLTF. CDR3 coding DNA: TGTGCCAGCAGTGGGGACAGGCGAAGCTCTGGGGCCAACGTCCTGACTTTC. This sequence joins TRBV6-1 and TRBJ2-6; TRBD1 aligns across 8 bases. The CDR3 runs to 17 residues. The ends lost 4 bases at V and 0 bases at J; junction bases unmatched: 5. CDR1 and CDR2 (germline): MNHNS, SASEGT.

This rearrangement joins TRBV7-8 to TRBJ1-2; D is uncertain. The CDR3 spans 14 residues. V lost 5 bases and J lost 2, with 12 bases in between. Germline values: CDR1 SGHVS, CDR2 FQNEAQ. The CDR3 sequence: CASSRPNSNYGYTF. DNA of the CDR3: TGTGCCAGCAGCCGGCCCAACAGCAACTATGGCTACACCTTC.

V usage is TRBV6-1 and J usage is TRBJ2-7; 13 bases align to TRBD2. This CDR3 comprises 19 residues. The J segment lost 3 bases and the V segment lost 2 bases, leaving 13 bases of the junction unmatched. CDR1 MNHNS and CDR2 SASEGT come from the germline V gene. CDR3 bases: TGTGCCAGCAGTGAAAACGCAGGGGGCAGGACTAGCGGGGGCTACGAGCAGTACTTC. This gives the protein CASSENAGGRTSGGYEQYF.